This T cell receptor beta chain was documented in a study of T-cell reconstitution after alpha-beta-depleted transplantation in children. Study-level points and caveats: After transplant, high TCRbeta diversity at day 60 in some patients arose from surviving recipient T cells and thymic progenitors. In patients about two months after transplant, alpha-beta T cells reportedly arose from several hundred expanded graft clones.

The CDR3 extends over 19 amino acids. Germline V gene data show CDR1 as MGHRA and CDR2 as YSYEKL. Using unique molecular identifiers, the investigators prepared the TCRbeta library. TCRdb used MiXCR to reprocess the PCR reads, holding one entry per CDR3 protein. The sample shows about 98,000 distinct CDR3 sequences, about a quarter of them seen only once. A word on this clonotype: The antigen is not known. One end of the junction varies from germline; a read error may be responsible.

The starting material was PBMCs, obtained before TCRalphabeta/CD19-depleted stem cell transplant. This rearrangement joins TRBV4-1 to TRBJ2-5, with 7 bases lining up with TRBD2. This TCR derives from a boy aged 2 to 9 with acute lymphoblastic leukemia, due to receive a stem cell transplant. The CDR3 region has the DNA TGCGCCAACAGCCAAGATCGGTCTAGCGGAGTCGGTTACCAAGAGACCCAGTACTTC. It encodes CANSQDRSSGVGYQETQYF.